One and the same sample provided the 5 T cell receptor beta chains below, sequenced in a study of neurological immune-mediated disorders. As for time point: longitudinal time-point 1 (baseline). In TCRdb, the 5' RACE reads were re-called with MiXCR into one record per CDR3 protein. Of tens of thousands of distinct CDR3 sequences in the sample, roughly 13% were seen once. Sequenced input: PBMCs. These receptors all come from a female donor with HTLV-1-associated myelopathy (HAM/TSP).

This clonotype has ten or more counts. The genes are TRBV7-9 and TRBJ1-1; a weak D match, TRBD1 (5 bases). Germline loops: CDR1 SEHNR, CDR2 FQNEAQ (reference sequence). V lost 5 bases and J 4 bases, leaving 14 bases between the germline ends. The CDR3 is made up of 14 amino acids. CDR3 amino acids: CASSPARVGTEAFF. CDR3 coding DNA: TGTGCCAGCAGCCCTGCCAGGGTAGGCACTGAAGCTTTCTTT.

J is TRBJ2-1 and V is TRBV10-1, with no clear D. The CDR3 has 15 residues. Germline V lookup: CDR1 WNHNN, CDR2 SYGVQD (reference sequence). With 1 base removed from V and 0 bases from J, the gap between germline ends came to 7 bases. The CDR3 sequence is CASSELGNSYNEQFF. The CDR3 nucleotides read TGCGCCAGCAGTGAGTTAGGGAACTCCTACAATGAGCAGTTCTTC.

There are many counts of this clonotype. The chain carries TRBV7-2 and TRBJ2-2; the match to TRBD2 covers 10 bases. Germline V gene sequence: CDR1 SGHTA, CDR2 FQGNSA. The CDR3 length is 17 residues. The V and J ends lost 3 bases and 3 bases, in that order; junction bases with no gene match: 7. The CDR3 sequence is CASSFQRGGRYTGELFF. CDR3 bases: TGTGCCAGCAGCTTCCAGCGGGGGGGCCGTTACACCGGGGAGCTGTTTTTT.

This clonotype was counted ten times or more. The chain carries TRBV7-8 and TRBJ2-7; D gene uncertain. The V gene lost 6 bases and the J gene lost 2 bases, with 14 bases spanning the gap. The CDR3 runs 14 residues. Germline V gene sequence: CDR1 SGHVS, CDR2 FQNEAQ. The CDR3 DNA follows: TGTGCCAGCAGGGCTGGAGCGAGTACCTACGAGCAGTACTTC. It specifies CASRAGASTYEQYF.

This clonotype was found many times. V gene TRBV10-2 combines with J gene TRBJ2-3; either TRBD1 or TRBD2 may fit D (5 bases each). Germline loops: CDR1 WSHSY, CDR2 SAAADI. The CDR3 is 16 residues long. The germline V and J ends were trimmed by 5 bases and 7 bases, with 22 bases remaining between them. CDR3 sequence (DNA): TGCGCCAGCAGTTCCGAAACCCCTATATGGGGGAATACGCAGTATTTT. Protein: CASSSETPIWGNTQYF.